This T cell receptor (beta chain) was captured in a study of blood T cell repertoires in COVID-19. As for the study in general: The United States, Italy and Spain provided the acute and convalescent COVID-19 samples. From T cells, B-cell-depleted T cells, or PBMCs came the material, which was cDNA or gDNA.

In the authors' methods: Researchers report that nucleated cell counts were estimated from reference gene primer amplification. The data were produced by immunoSEQ multiplex PCR, yet TCRdb's version contains in-frame clones alone and is incomplete. V and J calls plus clone size are reproduced from that table; the DNA served to infer D and trimming. Among 30,000 to 40,000 clones listed, over 75% were seen once. The receptor was isolated from a man older than 75 with active or convalescent COVID-19. The specimen sequenced was peripheral blood.

This CDR3 reads CASSINRAEQYF. Written as DNA, the CDR3 is TGTGCCAGCAGTATCAACAGGGCCGAGCAGTACTTC. This rearrangement joins TRBV2 to TRBJ2-7; a possible D gene is TRBD1 (6 bases). This CDR3 comprises 12 residues. Germline V gives CDR1 SNHLY, CDR2 FYNNEI. Trimming pared 5 bases from V and 6 bases from J, leaving 11 bases between.